The rows below give T cell receptor beta chains drawn from one sample of a study of blood T cell repertoires in COVID-19. The assay was immunoSEQ multiplex PCR, and TCRdb's table has in-frame clones only and misses some. The sample yields approximately 120,000 clones, around 86% seen once. Sample: peripheral blood. These receptor sequences come from a woman aged 50 to 60 who had recovered from COVID-19. CDR3s leave out the opening cysteine and the closing phenylalanine or tryptophan.

J gene: TRBJ1-2; V gene: TRBV6-4; CDR3 protein: ASSPQPLQGIHGYT
J gene: TRBJ2-3; V gene: TRBV3-1/TRBV3-2; CDR3 protein: ASSQEGGAYTQY
J gene: TRBJ2-1; V gene: TRBV18; CDR3 protein: ASSRQRREQF
J gene: TRBJ2-1; V gene: TRBV11-2; CDR3 protein: ASSFLAGVNRYNEQF
J gene: TRBJ2-2; V gene: TRBV6-5; CDR3 protein: ASSYTGGRSGELF
J gene: TRBJ2-5; V gene: TRBV30; CDR3 protein: AWSVLAGGLETQY
J gene: TRBJ1-2; V gene: TRBV2; CDR3 protein: ASRPTGVGYT
J gene: TRBJ2-2; V gene: TRBV12-5; CDR3 protein: ASGPGQGNAGELF
J gene: TRBJ2-1; V gene: TRBV12-3/TRBV12-4; CDR3 protein: ASSGQTYNEQF
J gene: TRBJ2-7; V gene: TRBV5-1; CDR3 protein: ASSSLAGPTYEQY
J gene: TRBJ2-7; V gene: TRBV7-9; CDR3 protein: ASSLGPGKDYEQY
J gene: TRBJ1-1; V gene: TRBV4-2; CDR3 protein: ASSAGVGTEAF
J gene: TRBJ2-2; V gene: TRBV13; CDR3 protein: ASSSNPWTGWGKSGELF
J gene: TRBJ2-7; V gene: TRBV2; CDR3 protein: ASSEGLAGASYEQY
J gene: TRBJ1-1; V gene: TRBV3-1/TRBV3-2; CDR3 protein: ASSQYTGTSEAF
J gene: TRBJ1-6; V gene: TRBV28; CDR3 protein: ASRNTGSSPLH
J gene: TRBJ1-6; V gene: TRBV6-5; CDR3 protein: ASSYRGSSPLH
J gene: TRBJ2-7; V gene: TRBV4-3; CDR3 protein: ASSQERSGSYEQY
J gene: TRBJ2-7; V gene: TRBV15; CDR3 protein: ATSILTSAYEQY
J gene: TRBJ1-2; V gene: TRBV6-6; CDR3 protein: ASSPRTGFNYVYGYT
J gene: TRBJ1-6; V gene: TRBV7-9; CDR3 protein: ASSLDAPSSYNSPLH
J gene: TRBJ1-2; V gene: TRBV30; CDR3 protein: AWSVNLGYT
J gene: TRBJ1-1; V gene: TRBV10-3; CDR3 protein: AITSLIGGEAF
J gene: TRBJ1-3; V gene: TRBV12-3/TRBV12-4; CDR3 protein: ASSFGGSITIY
J gene: TRBJ1-5; V gene: TRBV6-5; CDR3 protein: ASAGTVVYQPQH
J gene: TRBJ1-1; V gene: TRBV3-1/TRBV3-2; CDR3 protein: ASSQGGLTEAF
J gene: TRBJ2-6; V gene: TRBV5-1; CDR3 protein: ASSDRGSGANVLT